Sequencing of this T cell receptor (beta chain) was carried out in a study of control samples from healthy donors and cancer patients. TCRdb's copy holds only in-frame clones and misses some; the assay was immunoSEQ multiplex PCR. The data hold about 34,000 clones, with roughly 86% observed a single time. Trimming shortened V by 4 bases and J by 2 bases, and 11 bases separated the two germline ends. Germline values: CDR1 SGHNT, CDR2 YYREEE (reference sequence). CDR3 length: 14 residues. The TCR was taken from a woman between 40 and 50 years old with lung cancer. Material for sequencing was PBMCs. The chain couples TRBV5-4 to TRBJ2-3; D might be TRBD2 (5 bases). This chain's CDR3 is CASSQQRATDTQYF. The CDR3 region has the DNA TGTGCCAGCAGCCAGCAGAGGGCCACAGATACGCAGTATTTT.